This is a list of T cell receptor beta chains from one sample in a study of T cells after posttransplantation cyclophosphamide. Profiled with immunoSEQ multiplex PCR; TCRdb holds only in-frame clones, not every one. Of about 18,000 clones listed, less than 85% were seen once; the top ten hold about 9%. The sequencing sample was made of memory CD4+ T cells sorted from blood. Receptors were obtained from a young man in good health and a related stem cell transplant donor. The conserved cysteine and the conserved F or W are not part of the CDR3 here. The order of the fields is V gene, J gene, CDR3 protein.

TRBV7-2	TRBJ2-3	ASSLRSGASTDTQY
TRBV6-1	TRBJ2-5	ASSGRGAGQETQY
TRBV29-1	TRBJ1-1	SADRGATEAF
TRBV7-9	TRBJ2-1	ASTATPGSYNEQF
TRBV10-3	TRBJ2-1	AASTSGGAGGYNEQF
TRBV7-6	TRBJ2-2	ASSSGLSTGELF
TRBV7-9	TRBJ2-5	ASITGLGAQETQY
TRBV18	TRBJ2-5	ASSRAGEGETQY
TRBV4-3	TRBJ1-2	ASSQQQGANYGYT
TRBV19	TRBJ2-5	ASSKTGGETQY
TRBV6-5	TRBJ2-7	ATTLAASYEQY
TRBV28	TRBJ1-5	ASSLETGWNSNQPQH
TRBV7-2	TRBJ2-1	ASSFGQGPADEQF
TRBV11-2	TRBJ1-1	ASSLQGYTEAF
TRBV7-9	TRBJ2-3	ASSNDRVQDTQY
TRBV6-4	TRBJ2-3	ASSPSGGSADTQY
TRBV11-2	TRBJ1-2	ASSHGVDREGT
TRBV7-6	TRBJ1-3	ASSLARVVGNTIY
TRBV6-4	TRBJ2-1	ASSDSRGGNNEQF
TRBV18	TRBJ1-5	ASSPRNQGATQPQH
TRBV28	TRBJ1-1	ASSFPGGNTEAF
TRBV9	TRBJ1-1	ASSVHGGIAEAF
TRBV19	TRBJ1-1	ASTMGQGSKAF
TRBV19	TRBJ2-7	ASSITGGREQY
TRBV5-1	TRBJ1-1	ASSLGHDTEAF
TRBV7-8	TRBJ2-2	ASSLALQGVNTGELF
TRBV21-1	TRBJ2-7	ASSSRGPATISYEQY
TRBV2	TRBJ1-2	ASSESTGNGCGYT
TRBV6-5	TRBJ2-6	ASSYRSLAGANVLT
TRBV29-1	TRBJ2-7	SVEATGRGYEQY
TRBV23-1	TRBJ2-7	AGLPGTIEYEQY
TRBV4-3	TRBJ2-5	ASSQHTGQGQETQY
TRBV6-5	TRBJ2-2	ASSYARKTGELF
TRBV29-1	TRBJ2-3	SAEGLWQGVVTDTQY
TRBV7-9	TRBJ2-7	ASSLIRTGLPYEQY
TRBV11-2	TRBJ2-1	ASSSLRTGRNQYNEQF
TRBV14	TRBJ2-5	ASSPWDRGGETQY
TRBV18	TRBJ1-4	ASSPTSRDEKLF
TRBV10-2	TRBJ2-1	ASTEGRGRNNEQF
TRBV9	TRBJ2-3	ASSEAAGGSTDTQY
TRBV5-6	TRBJ1-5	ASSSLNGQLNQPQH
TRBV18	TRBJ1-1	ASSAGQGAEAF
TRBV19	TRBJ2-7	ASSPTSGTVPYEQY
TRBV18	TRBJ1-5	ASSPTDLDQPQH
TRBV6-1	TRBJ2-3	ASSAGTLSGGYTDTQY
TRBV6-5	TRBJ2-5	ASSLGQGVYQETQY
TRBV6-1	TRBJ2-5	ASRSVETQY
TRBV5-1	TRBJ2-7	ASSLAVGQGSYEQY
TRBV4-1	TRBJ1-2	ASSQQALSNDGYT
TRBV7-3	TRBJ2-1	ASSFLAGGAYNEQF
TRBV7-8	TRBJ1-4	ASSLRGGTGSEKLF
TRBV16	TRBJ2-6	ASSQSQAGANVLT
TRBV4-1	TRBJ1-5	ASSQDLRGNQPQH
TRBV11-2	TRBJ2-1	ASSLEGELYNEQF
TRBV28	TRBJ2-3	ASSSFDRGSTDTQY
TRBV6-1	TRBJ2-1	ASRFGNEQF
TRBV5-1	TRBJ2-3	ASSLLAGGSTDTQY
TRBV25-1	TRBJ1-4	ASSKQGSNEKLF
TRBV7-2	TRBJ1-2	ASSLGTGRGGYT